These 32 T cell receptor beta chains originate from one sample sequenced in a study of control samples from healthy donors and cancer patients. Sequencing was performed with immunoSEQ multiplex PCR; in TCRdb, only in-frame clones are kept and a portion is missing. Counted here are about 120,000 clones, roughly 92% occurring once; the ten biggest clones make up about 2.6%. Sample: blood. The receptors stem from a young man in good health.

J is TRBJ1-6 and V is TRBV7-2; D ambiguous. This CDR3 region has 15 residues. V lost 6 bases and J lost 0, with 9 bases in between. CDR1 and CDR2 (germline): SGHTA, FQGNSA. The CDR3 DNA is TGTGCCAGCAGTCCCTATGGCTCCTATAATTCACCCCTCCACTTT. Its translation: CASSPYGSYNSPLHF.

The chain joins TRBV28 to TRBJ2-7; D perhaps matches TRBD2 (5 bases). Trimming shortened V by 5 bases and J by 4 bases, and 18 bases separated the two germline ends. The CDR3 runs to 15 residues. Germline assignment: CDR1 MDHEN and CDR2 SYDVKM. CDR3: CASSPPRERQYEQYF. As DNA, the CDR3 is TGTGCCAGCAGTCCCCCTAGGGAGCGCCAATACGAGCAGTACTTC.

The V call is TRBV5-4, the J call TRBJ2-7, with D uncertain. There are 15 residues in the CDR3. The germline CDR1 and CDR2 sequences are SGHNT and YYREEE (reference sequence). The V and J ends lost 2 bases and 0 bases respectively, with 12 bases between them. Here the CDR3 reads CASSLMRPFSYEQYF. Written as DNA, the CDR3 is TGTGCCAGCAGCTTAATGAGACCGTTCTCCTACGAGCAGTACTTC.

This rearrangement joins TRBV5-4 to TRBJ2-1; D may match TRBD1 or TRBD2 (5 bases each). Between the trimmed V and J ends, which lost 4 bases and 3 bases, there was a span of 14 bases. The germline gives CDR1 SGHNT, CDR2 YYREEE (reference sequence). The CDR3 extends over 15 amino acids. CDR3 loop: CASSNRGRGYNEQFF. The CDR3 DNA is TGTGCCAGCAGCAATCGGGGAAGGGGCTACAATGAGCAGTTCTTC. The complete variable domain, with remaining parts taken from reference TRBV5-4 and TRBJ2-1, reads ETGVTQSPTHLIKTRGQQVTLRCSSQSGHNTVSWYQQALGQGPQFIFQYYREEENGRGNFPPRFSGLQFPNYSSELNVNALELDDSALYLCASSNRGRGYNEQFFGPGTRLTVL.

The CDR3 loop reads CASSRLPHRGRNYGYTF. The CDR3 bases are TGTGCCAGCAGCCGACTGCCCCACAGGGGACGCAACTATGGCTACACCTTC. The gene calls are TRBV11-3 and TRBJ1-2; 7 nucleotides line up with TRBD1. The CDR3 has 17 amino acids. Losses at the gene ends were 5 bases for V and 2 bases for J; bases not matched to a gene: 14. Germline values: CDR1 SGHNT, CDR2 YENEEA. Full variable domain (outside the CDR3, taken from reference TRBV11-3 and TRBJ1-2): EAGVVQSPRYKIIEKKQPVAFWCNPISGHNTLYWYLQNLGQGPELLIRYENEEAVDDSQLPKDRFSAERLKGVDSTLKIQPAELGDSAVYLCASSRLPHRGRNYGYTFGSGTRLTVV.

The chain uses TRBV5-6 and TRBJ2-7; 8 nucleotides line up with TRBD1. This CDR3 is built from 16 residues. CDR1 is SGHDT and CDR2 is YYEEEE in the germline V gene. Trimming removed 0 bases from V and 3 bases from J; junction bases left unmatched: 8. As DNA, the CDR3 is TGTGCCAGCAGCTTGGCCGGACAGGGAATTGTCTACGAGCAGTACGTC. Protein: CASSLAGQGIVYEQYV.

The DNA of the CDR3 is TGTGCCAGCGAGAACAGATTAAACTATGGCTACACCTTC. Amino acid sequence: CASENRLNYGYTF. The chain recombines TRBV28 with TRBJ1-2; D ambiguous. V gave up 8 bases and J gave up 2 bases, with 12 bases separating them. The length of the CDR3 is 13 residues. Germline V gene data show CDR1 as MDHEN and CDR2 as SYDVKM.

This clone was recorded once. V usage is TRBV4-1 and J usage is TRBJ2-3; TRBD1 aligns across 8 bases. V shed 1 base and J 4 bases; nucleotides not matched to a gene: 4. Germline CDR1 and CDR2: MGHRA and YSYEKL. The CDR3 contains 15 residues. The CDR3, as DNA: TGCGCCAGCAGCCAAGGACAGGGGACCCCAGATACGCAGTATTTT. Amino acid sequence: CASSQGQGTPDTQYF.

CDR3 DNA sequence: TGTGCCAGCAGTTTAGGGCAACTCCACTTT. Translated, it gives CASSLGQLHF. The genes are TRBV28 and TRBJ1-6; D ambiguous. Germline assignment: CDR1 MDHEN and CDR2 SYDVKM. Trimming stripped 2 bases from V and 16 bases from J, with 6 bases between. The CDR3 extends over 10 amino acids.

The gene calls are TRBV2 and TRBJ1-2; D is unclear. Trimming shortened V by 4 bases and J by 8 bases, and 5 bases separated the two germline ends. The germline CDR1 and CDR2 sequences are SNHLY and FYNNEI. The CDR3 consists of 10 residues. CDR3 in amino acids: CASSAGGYTF. For the CDR3, the DNA is TGTGCCAGCAGTGCGGGGGGCTACACCTTC.

The chain couples TRBV7-9 to TRBJ2-1; D may be TRBD1 or TRBD2 (5 bases each). Trimming removed 5 bases at V and 4 bases at J, with 9 bases between. Germline-derived CDR1 and CDR2 are SEHNR and FQNEAQ (reference sequence). The CDR3 extends over 13 amino acids. The chain's CDR3 is CASSPEGYNEQFF. DNA for the CDR3: TGTGCCAGCAGCCCCGAGGGGTACAATGAGCAGTTCTTC.

The rearrangement joins TRBV14 to TRBJ1-2, with 7 bases identical to TRBD1. CDR1 and CDR2 from the germline V gene are SGHDN and FVKESK. V shed 1 base, J shed 1 base, and the junction held 6 bases outside the gene matches. The CDR3 runs 16 residues. This CDR3 is CASSQAGQTINYGYTF. The CDR3 bases are TGTGCCAGCAGCCAAGCGGGACAGACGATTAACTATGGCTACACCTTC.

The rearrangement links TRBV4-1 to TRBJ1-3; D is undetermined. Trimming cost V 4 bases and J 0 bases, with 10 bases left between them. This CDR3 comprises 15 residues. The germline gives CDR1 MGHRA, CDR2 YSYEKL. For the CDR3, the DNA is TGCGCCAGCAGCCGGGAAGAAACCTCTGGAAACACCATATATTTT. Residues: CASSREETSGNTIYF.

The chain uses TRBV30 and TRBJ1-1; 9 bases agree with TRBD1. Germline V CDR1 and CDR2: GTSNPN, SVGIG (reference sequence). This CDR3 is built from 13 residues. V gave up 2 bases and J gave up 5 bases; unmatched junction bases: 3. The DNA for the CDR3 is TGTGCCTGGAGTCGGACAGGGGAAACTGAAGCTTTCTTT. It specifies CAWSRTGETEAFF. The full variable domain, in which reference TRBV30 and TRBJ1-1 provide the parts outside the CDR3, is SQTIHQWPATLVQPVGSPLSLECTVEGTSNPNLYWYRQAAGRGLQLLFYSVGIGQISSEVPQNLSASRPQDRQFILSSKKLLLSDSGFYLCAWSRTGETEAFFGQGTRLTVV.

In the case of this clone: Other nucleotide sequences from this sample produce the same CDR3. The chain is built from TRBV2 and TRBJ1-6, with D maybe TRBD1 (6 bases). The CDR3 extends over 15 amino acids. The V gene lost 6 bases and the J gene lost 7 bases, with 16 bases spanning the gap. Germline loops: CDR1 SNHLY, CDR2 FYNNEI. The DNA of the CDR3 is TGTGCCAGCAGGGGGGCCGGGGCGGGGAATTCACCCCTCCACTTT. Its translation is CASRGAGAGNSPLHF.

This chain's CDR3 is CASSYGLAGTDEQFF. CDR3 coding DNA: TGTGCCAGCAGCTACGGACTAGCGGGGACGGATGAGCAGTTCTTC. This sequence joins TRBV11-2 and TRBJ2-1, with 12 bases matching TRBD2. Germline values: CDR1 SGHAT, CDR2 FQNNGV. With V trimmed by 4 bases and J by 8 bases, 6 bases remained unmatched. The CDR3 length is 15 residues. Based on the CDR3 plus reference TRBV11-2 and TRBJ2-1, the full variable domain is EAGVAQSPRYKIIEKRQSVAFWCNPISGHATLYWYQQILGQGPKLLIQFQNNGVVDDSQLPKDRFSAERLKGVDSTLKIQPAKLEDSAVYLCASSYGLAGTDEQFFGPGTRLTVL.

This clone has more than one count but fewer than ten. The chain recombines TRBV6-1 with TRBJ1-6, with D unresolved. From germline, CDR1 is MNHNS and CDR2 SASEGT. V was clipped by 0 bases and J by 7 bases, with 4 bases between them. This CDR3 has 13 amino acids. The CDR3 spells CASSEARNSPLHF. The CDR3 DNA follows: TGTGCCAGCAGTGAAGCGAGGAATTCACCCCTCCACTTT.

This chain links TRBV10-2 with TRBJ1-1; the D gene is possibly TRBD1 (5 bases). Germline loops: CDR1 WSHSY, CDR2 SAAADI. CDR3 length: 13 amino acids. V lost 0 bases and J lost 8, with 10 bases in between. CDR3 residues: CASSESQGGEAFF. The CDR3 region has the DNA TGCGCCAGCAGTGAGTCCCAGGGAGGGGAAGCTTTCTTT.

V gene TRBV19 combines with J gene TRBJ2-1; no reliable D call. Germline CDR1 is LNHDA and CDR2 is SQIVND (reference sequence). The CDR3 is 13 amino acids. Trimming left V 2 bases short and J 4 bases short, with 6 bases between. The CDR3 DNA follows: TGTGCCAGTAGTATAACCGGGTACAATGAGCAGTTCTTC. Translating it yields CASSITGYNEQFF.

The chain uses TRBV6-5 and TRBJ1-1; D gene uncertain. Trimming cost V 6 bases and J 5 bases, with 16 bases left between them. The CDR3 loop spans 14 amino acids. Germline CDR1 MNHEY, CDR2 SVGAGI. The CDR3 DNA sequence: TGTGCCAGCAGAGAGGAGTTACTAAGGACTGAAGCTTTCTTT. It encodes CASREELLRTEAFF.

This rearrangement joins TRBV3-1 (or the pseudogene TRBV3-2) to TRBJ2-1; 8 bases line up with TRBD2. This CDR3 comprises 20 residues. J gave up 4 bases and V 0 bases, and 17 bases lay outside the gene matches. The V gene's germline CDR1 is LGHDT and CDR2 YNNKEL (reference sequence). The CDR3 protein is CASSQDSLGRAGGRYNEQFF. The CDR3 nucleotides are TGTGCCAGCAGCCAAGATAGCCTGGGACGGGCGGGGGGCAGATACAATGAGCAGTTCTTC.

The chain combines TRBV19 with TRBJ1-1; 8 nucleotides match TRBD1. The CDR3 has 14 amino acids. With 6 bases clipped from V and 5 bases from J, the junction kept 8 bases outside the gene matches. Germline CDR1 is LNHDA and CDR2 is SQIVND (reference sequence). The CDR3 sequence: CASRQDRVRTEAFF. In nucleotides, the CDR3 is TGTGCCAGTAGACAGGACAGGGTTAGAACTGAAGCTTTCTTT. The full variable domain, completed using reference TRBV19 and TRBJ1-1, is DGGITQSPKYLFRKEGQNVTLSCEQNLNHDAMYWYRQDPGQGLRLIYYSQIVNDFQKGDIAEGYSVSREKKESFPLTVTSAQKNPTAFYLCASRQDRVRTEAFFGQGTRLTVV.

The chain employs TRBV5-1 and TRBJ1-1; no clear D. Germline V lookup: CDR1 SGHRS, CDR2 YFSETQ. The CDR3 sequence is 15 residues long. V dropped 0 bases and J dropped 3 bases, with 12 bases sitting between them. As DNA, the CDR3 is TGCGCCAGCAGCTTGGCCGACGGAGGCTACACTGAAGCTTTCTTT. This gives the protein CASSLADGGYTEAFF.

V gene TRBV6-4 combines with J gene TRBJ1-2, with 9 nucleotides matching TRBD1. V was pared by 5 bases and J by 4 bases, with 20 bases of the junction left unmatched. The length of the CDR3 is 19 residues. Germline V gene sequence: CDR1 MRHNA, CDR2 SNTAGT. Written as DNA, the CDR3 is TGTGCCAGCAGTAACCAGATACAGGGGGCGACCCCGTTCCCCTATGGCTACACCTTC. Translation gives CASSNQIQGATPFPYGYTF.

The chain carries TRBV5-6 and TRBJ1-4, with 10 positions matching TRBD1. The CDR3 length is 17 residues. V dropped 6 bases and J dropped 3; count of bases not matched to a gene: 11. In germline, CDR1 is SGHDT, CDR2 YYEEEE. The CDR3 DNA reads TGTGCCAGCAACGCGCGACAGGGGGCGCAGGCTAATGAAAAACTGTTTTTT. It yields the protein CASNARQGAQANEKLFF.

The chain uses TRBV28 and TRBJ1-5; D uncertain. CDR1 and CDR2 (germline): MDHEN, SYDVKM. With 11 bases removed from V and 0 bases from J, the gap between germline ends came to 8 bases. CDR3 length: 12 amino acids. The CDR3 DNA follows: TGTGCCTCCTGGGGTAGCAATCAGCCCCAGCATTTT. Its translation is CASWGSNQPQHF.

The chain's CDR3 is CASSDSRGYGYTF. CDR3 bases: TGTGCCAGCAGTGACTCGCGGGGCTATGGCTACACCTTC. The chain employs TRBV6-4 and TRBJ1-2; no definite D call. The CDR3 length is 13 residues. Deletions cut 0 bases from V and 4 bases from J, with 6 bases between. Germline V gene lookup returns CDR1 MRHNA and CDR2 SNTAGT.

V gene TRBV27 combines with J gene TRBJ1-1, with D unresolved. This CDR3 spans 15 amino acids. Trimming pared 0 bases from V and 3 bases from J, leaving 11 bases between. The germline V gene encodes CDR1 MNHEY and CDR2 SMNVEV (reference sequence). The CDR3 spells CASSLSPVPDTEAFF. CDR3 bases: TGTGCCAGCAGTTTATCACCGGTTCCGGACACTGAAGCTTTCTTT.

CDR3 sequence (DNA): TGTGCCAGCAGTTTAGCCCAGGGTAGAGAGTTCTTC. The encoded protein is CASSLAQGREFF. The chain carries TRBV28 and TRBJ2-1; weak D call: TRBD1 (5 bases). With 2 bases removed from V and 14 bases from J, the gap between germline ends came to 13 bases. Germline V gene sequence: CDR1 MDHEN, CDR2 SYDVKM. The length of the CDR3 is 12 residues.

This clone was found once. J is TRBJ2-1 and V is TRBV6-5, with unresolved D. Germline values: CDR1 MNHEY, CDR2 SVGAGI. Trimming stripped 8 bases from V and 7 bases from J, with 12 bases between. The CDR3 length is 12 residues. CDR3 in amino acids: CASWVSSNEQFF. CDR3 coding DNA: TGTGCCAGCTGGGTTAGCTCAAATGAGCAGTTCTTC.

CDR3 DNA: TGTGCCAGCTCTCAGTACGGGACACTTTCGCGGGGAAACACCATATATTTT. Translation: CASSQYGTLSRGNTIYF. The chain is built from TRBV18 and TRBJ1-3; possibly TRBD1 for D (6 bases). The CDR3 covers 17 residues. Between the trimmed V and J ends, which lost 6 bases and 4 bases, there was a span of 22 bases. Germline-derived CDR1 and CDR2 are KGHSH and LQKENI.

The CDR3 coding sequence is TGTGCCAGCAGTCAACTAGCGGGGGGCATCACCGGGGAGCTGTTTTTT. It yields the protein CASSQLAGGITGELFF. V is TRBV27 and J is TRBJ2-2; 12 nucleotides align to TRBD2. The CDR3 extends over 16 amino acids. Germline-derived CDR1 and CDR2 are MNHEY and SMNVEV (reference sequence). Trimming took 5 bases from V and 4 from J; bases not matched to a gene: 5.